The 25 T cell receptor beta chains below all came from one sample that was sequenced in a study of blood T cell repertoires in COVID-19. Assay used: immunoSEQ multiplex PCR; TCRdb lists only in-frame clones, some missing. The sample includes about half a million clones, roughly 89% of them seen just once. Sequencing was done on a sample of peripheral blood. These receptor sequences come from a man younger than 35 with COVID-19, enrolled during active disease.

The gene calls are TRBV9 and TRBJ2-5; TRBD2 matches 9 bases. This CDR3 is built from 16 residues. The germline gives CDR1 SGDLS, CDR2 YYNGEE. Trimming at V came to 0 bases and at J to 5 bases, leaving 8 bases not matched to a gene. DNA for the CDR3: TGTGCCAGCAGCGTAGGTGCGGGAGGGCCGCAGGAGACCCAGTACTTC. It encodes CASSVGAGGPQETQYF.

This clone was detected only once. V is TRBV7-9 and J is TRBJ1-5; 8 bases are a match to TRBD1. The length of the CDR3 is 16 residues. The junction had 6 bases not matched to a gene; V was cut back by 1 base and J by 4 bases. CDR1 is SEHNR and CDR2 is FQNEAQ in the germline V gene (reference sequence). For the CDR3, the DNA is TGTGCCAGCAGCTTAGGGACAGGGCGGGTTAATCAGCCCCAGCATTTT. It is translated as CASSLGTGRVNQPQHF.

This chain links TRBV19 with TRBJ2-7; TRBD2 matches at 8 bases. Germline values: CDR1 LNHDA, CDR2 SQIVND (reference sequence). With 3 bases clipped from V and 5 bases from J, the junction kept 9 bases outside the gene matches. This CDR3 spans 15 amino acids. This CDR3 is CASSIVVGRVDEQYF. The CDR3 DNA sequence: TGTGCCAGTAGTATCGTTGTCGGGAGGGTCGACGAGCAGTACTTC. The full variable domain, its missing parts supplied by reference TRBV19 and TRBJ2-7, is DGGITQSPKYLFRKEGQNVTLSCEQNLNHDAMYWYRQDPGQGLRLIYYSQIVNDFQKGDIAEGYSVSREKKESFPLTVTSAQKNPTAFYLCASSIVVGRVDEQYFGPGTRLTVT.

The CDR3 DNA reads as TGTGCCAGCAGTGAAAGGGAGCGGGAGGCTTGGAATGAGCAGTTCTTC. Amino acid sequence: CASSEREREAWNEQFF. The chain couples TRBV25-1 to TRBJ2-1; 9 bases are a match to TRBD2. With 2 bases clipped from V and 7 bases from J, the junction kept 9 bases outside the gene matches. This CDR3 has 16 amino acids. The germline V gene has CDR1 MGHDK and CDR2 SYGVNS.

This clone was seen more than once but under ten times. This chain uses TRBV5-4 with TRBJ2-7, with D perhaps TRBD2 (5 bases). This CDR3 is 15 amino acids long. Trimming left V 0 bases short and J 2 bases short, with 12 bases between. Germline V CDR1 and CDR2: SGHNT, YYREEE (reference sequence). CDR3 nucleotide sequence: TGTGCCAGCAGCTTGGACGCGGGCCCAACCTACGAGCAGTACTTC. As protein: CASSLDAGPTYEQYF.

V and J are TRBV23-1 and TRBJ2-2, with TRBD1 matching 7 bases. TRBV23-1 is an open reading frame whose function is uncertain. CDR3 length: 22 amino acids. Trimming at V came to 4 bases and at J to 0 bases, leaving 23 bases not matched to a gene. CDR3 DNA sequence: TGCGCCAGCAGTCTCACCCTCCTCGAGTTGTACATGGGACAGACGAACACCGGGGAGCTGTTTTTT. This gives the protein CASSLTLLELYMGQTNTGELFF.

This clone was seen more than once but under ten times. The rearrangement uses TRBV27 and TRBJ1-2; no clear D. The germline gives CDR1 MNHEY, CDR2 SMNVEV (reference sequence). V was cut by 5 bases and J by 7 bases, with 14 bases left in between. CDR3 length: 13 residues. The CDR3 reads CASSPNHSGGYTF. The CDR3 bases are TGTGCCAGCAGTCCGAACCACAGCGGTGGCTACACCTTC.

The chain carries TRBV10-2 and TRBJ2-3; no clear D. The V gene lost 3 bases and the J gene lost 0 bases, with 4 bases spanning the gap. CDR3 length: 13 residues. CDR1 WSHSY and CDR2 SAAADI come from the germline V gene. CDR3 region: CASSDRSTDTQYF. The DNA of the CDR3 is TGCGCCAGCAGTGATCGGAGCACAGATACGCAGTATTTT.

The gene calls are TRBV5-5 and TRBJ1-1, with D perhaps TRBD1 (6 bases). The ends were cut back, 3 bases at V and 6 bases at J, with 18 bases in the middle. The CDR3 extends over 15 amino acids. From germline, CDR1 is SGHKS and CDR2 YYEKEE (reference sequence). CDR3 residues: CASSWAPGEGAEAFF. CDR3 nucleotide sequence: TGTGCCAGCAGCTGGGCCCCAGGGGAGGGGGCTGAAGCTTTCTTT. Full variable domain (missing parts from reference TRBV5-5 and TRBJ1-1): DAGVTQSPTHLIKTRGQQVTLRCSPISGHKSVSWYQQVLGQGPQFIFQYYEKEERGRGNFPDRFSARQFPNYSSELNVNALLLGDSALYLCASSWAPGEGAEAFFGQGTRLTVV.

The chain employs TRBV4-2 and TRBJ2-3; tentatively, D is TRBD1 (6 bases). The CDR3 runs 14 residues. Trimming pared 3 bases from V and 2 bases from J, leaving 9 bases between. CDR1 is LGHNA and CDR2 is YNFKEQ in the germline V gene. As DNA, the CDR3 is TGTGCCAGCAGCCAGGGGGACAACACAGATACGCAGTATTTT. Translated: CASSQGDNTDTQYF.

This chain connects TRBV27 to TRBJ2-3; 16 positions agree with TRBD2. The CDR3 is made up of 15 amino acids. Looked up from germline, CDR1 is MNHEY and CDR2 is SMNVEV (reference sequence). With 2 bases clipped from V and 10 bases from J, the junction kept 3 bases outside the gene matches. CDR3 coding DNA: TGTGCCAGCAGTTTACAGGGACTAGCGGGAGGGGCGCAGTATTTT. Its translation: CASSLQGLAGGAQYF.

This rearrangement joins TRBV18 to TRBJ2-5; possibly TRBD1 for D (6 bases). Germline loops: CDR1 KGHSH, CDR2 LQKENI. Trimming took 0 bases from V and 4 from J, leaving 12 bases between them. This CDR3 is built from 15 residues. The CDR3 DNA is TGTGCCAGCTCACCACCATTCAGGGGTGCAGAGACCCAGTACTTC. Protein sequence: CASSPPFRGAETQYF.

The rearrangement joins TRBV5-5 to TRBJ1-1; 7 bases are a match to TRBD1. Trimming cost V 2 bases and J 0 bases; bases outside gene matches: 4. The CDR3 runs 15 residues. Germline values: CDR1 SGHKS, CDR2 YYEKEE (reference sequence). CDR3 sequence reads: CASSLVTGVNTEAFF. The CDR3 DNA is TGTGCCAGCAGCTTAGTTACAGGGGTGAACACTGAAGCTTTCTTT.

This chain connects TRBV10-2 to TRBJ1-2; TRBD1 aligns across 8 bases. Trimming took 7 bases from V and 5 from J; bases not matched to a gene: 3. Germline-derived CDR1 and CDR2 are WSHSY and SAAADI. This CDR3 is 12 amino acids long. CDR3 region: CASKDREYGYTF. The CDR3 DNA sequence: TGCGCCAGCAAGGACAGGGAATATGGCTACACCTTC.

The chain combines TRBV6-5 with TRBJ2-1; TRBD2 matches 7 bases. The CDR3 is 15 amino acids. The V gene's germline CDR1 is MNHEY and CDR2 SVGAGI. V gave up 9 bases and J gave up 0 bases; unmatched junction bases: 8. The CDR3 DNA reads TGTGCCAGTCGGACTAGTTCGAGCTCCTACAATGAGCAGTTCTTC. It codes for CASRTSSSSYNEQFF.

The V call is TRBV4-1, the J call TRBJ2-1; D gene uncertain. CDR1 is MGHRA, CDR2 YSYEKL, per germline. Between the trimmed V and J ends, which lost 0 bases and 12 bases, there was a span of 18 bases. The CDR3 is 15 residues long. Written as DNA, the CDR3 is TGCGCCAGCAGCCAAGACGAAGGAGCCCAATCAGTGCAGTTCTTC. Translation gives CASSQDEGAQSVQFF.

The chain combines TRBV6-5 with TRBJ1-1, with 7 bases identical to TRBD1. V lost 5 bases and J lost 6; bases outside the gene matches: 9. The CDR3 runs 14 residues. CDR1 and CDR2 (germline): MNHEY, SVGAGI. This CDR3 reads CASSKNRGNAEAFF. The CDR3 coding sequence is TGTGCCAGCAGTAAGAACAGGGGAAACGCTGAAGCTTTCTTT.

CDR3 DNA sequence: TGTGCCACCAGTGATCCGGGACAGGGGGCAACAGATACGCAGTATTTT. Its translation: CATSDPGQGATDTQYF. This chain links TRBV24-1 with TRBJ2-3; 12 bases agree with TRBD1. The J segment lost 3 bases and the V segment lost 3 bases, leaving 3 bases of the junction unmatched. Germline lookup yields CDR1 KGHDR and CDR2 SFDVKD. This CDR3 is built from 16 residues.

The rearrangement joins TRBV9 to TRBJ2-2, with 8 positions matching TRBD2. With 4 bases clipped from V and 5 bases from J, the junction kept 7 bases outside the gene matches. The CDR3 is 15 residues long. CDR1 is SGDLS, CDR2 YYNGEE, per germline. Here the CDR3 DNA reads TGTGCCAGCAGCCCCGGACCGGGAGGGACCGGGGAGCTGTTTTTT. This translates into CASSPGPGGTGELFF. The entire variable domain, with the rest obtained from reference TRBV9 and TRBJ2-2, is as follows: DSGVTQTPKHLITATGQRVTLRCSPRSGDLSVYWYQQSLDQGLQFLIQYYNGEERAKGNILERFSAQQFPDLHSELNLSSLELGDSALYFCASSPGPGGTGELFFGEGSRLTVL.

V usage is TRBV3-1 (or the pseudogene TRBV3-2) and J usage is TRBJ2-5; D perhaps matches TRBD2 (7 bases). CDR1 is LGHDT and CDR2 is YNNKEL in the germline V gene (reference sequence). With 1 base removed from V and 2 bases from J, the gap between germline ends came to 17 bases. CDR3 length: 17 amino acids. The CDR3 protein is CASSQGTGGAYQETQYF. The DNA of the CDR3 is TGTGCCAGCAGCCAAGGGACGGGGGGCGCCTATCAAGAGACCCAGTACTTC.

The chain couples TRBV2 to TRBJ2-7, with 9 bases lining up with TRBD1. J gave up 3 bases and V 5 bases, and 5 bases lay outside the gene matches. Per germline, CDR1 SNHLY and CDR2 FYNNEI. This CDR3 has 14 residues. In DNA, the CDR3 is TGTGCCAGCAGTCCCGACAGGGGGTTCTACGAGCAGTACTTC. Translating gives CASSPDRGFYEQYF.

In this sample, this clone turned up once. The chain uses TRBV5-1 and TRBJ1-1; weak D call: TRBD1 (5 bases). Trimming took off 1 base at V and 8 bases at J, with 12 bases between the two ends. Germline V CDR1 and CDR2: SGHRS, YFSETQ. The CDR3 has 13 residues. CDR3 nucleotides: TGCGCCAGCAGCTTGTGGACGACAGAAGAAGCTTTCTTT. Its translation is CASSLWTTEEAFF.

The V and J genes are TRBV18 and TRBJ2-1; D is uncertain. The V gene's germline CDR1 is KGHSH and CDR2 LQKENI. CDR3 length: 13 residues. V was trimmed by 2 bases and J by 5 bases, leaving 7 bases between them. The CDR3 sequence is CASSPNSDNEQFF. The CDR3 DNA reads as TGTGCCAGCTCACCAAATAGTGACAATGAGCAGTTCTTC.

The chain uses TRBV5-1 and TRBJ1-6, with a possible D match to TRBD1 (6 bases). V was pared by 4 bases and J by 10 bases, with 21 bases between. This CDR3 has 16 residues. The V gene's germline CDR1 is SGHRS and CDR2 YFSETQ. CDR3: CASSLRRGQGNSPLHF. The DNA for the CDR3 is TGCGCCAGCAGCCTCCGCAGGGGCCAGGGTAACTCACCCCTCCACTTT.

V and J are TRBV4-1 and TRBJ2-5; 9 positions agree with TRBD1. Germline V lookup: CDR1 MGHRA, CDR2 YSYEKL. CDR3 size: 16 residues. The J segment lost 5 bases and the V segment lost 1 base, leaving 8 bases of the junction unmatched. The CDR3 DNA is TGCGCCAGCAGCCAAGTACGGGACAGGGAGGAGGAGACCCAGTACTTC. Its protein is CASSQVRDREEETQYF.